This entry features one T cell receptor beta chain sequence. Its antigen is unknown. No much larger clone is present one base from it, and per-base qualities are unavailable. Other nucleotide sequences in the sample specify the same CDR3. These data originate in a study of CD8+ T cells in alopecia areata (dated by TCRdb to the late 2010s). As for the study more broadly: Treated patients were enrolled in an open-label pilot trial of oral tofacitinib, 5 to 10 mg twice daily, for moderate-to-severe alopecia areata. Amplification of TCRbeta CDR3 regions was done by immunoSEQ multiplex PCR using 35 Vbeta forward primers and 13 Jbeta reverse primers. Scalp clonality was compared across normal scalp (n=4), patchy alopecia areata scalp (n=8), and alopecia totalis/universalis scalp (n=8). Biopsies were taken from tofacitinib-treated patients at baseline and at 4 and 24 weeks of treatment, and a later scalp biopsy was taken in several of the tofacitinib-treated patients. Tofacitinib was given for 6 to 18 months, followed by 6 months of follow-up off drug to assess delayed response and recurrence. The SALT score, which quantifies the percentage of affected scalp surface area, was used to measure disease severity in treated patients. Scalp tissue and sorted CD4+ and CD8+ peripheral blood T cells from patchy and totalis/universalis alopecia areata patients and from healthy controls were covered by human TCRbeta sequencing. RNA came from the PAXgene miRNA kit for fixed scalp, the miRNeasy kit for PBMCs, and the RNeasy kit for mouse skin. To study T cell clonal expansion in alopecia areata, the researchers applied high-throughput TCRbeta sequencing to both the C3H/HeJ mouse model and human patients.

Broader findings and caveats from the paper: Compared with normal scalp, lesional scalp, particularly in alopecia totalis/universalis, had higher clonality and more expanded CD8+ clones, which suggests antigenic drive. Because the treated cohort was small and had only one nonresponder, larger studies are needed to examine links between baseline CD8+ expansion and response. Many expanded lesional clones persisted in scalp and blood during tofacitinib treatment, which may partly explain relapse after stopping treatment. Unlike mouse skin, which is dominated by gammadelta T cells, normal human skin has resident alphabeta T cells that are also sequenced, and this complicates analysis of the scalp TCR repertoire. Scalp clonality and the number of expanded CD8+ clones among the top 100 scalp clones were significantly decreased by tofacitinib. Shared TCR sequences between patients were less evident than in mice, which may be partly attributable to HLA diversity in the patient population.

Reading the label with the study, this specimen's time point is: about 5 months on oral tofacitinib. The sample's treatment or condition, from its label and the paper: oral pan-JAK inhibitor, 5-10 mg twice daily. Peripheral blood and lesional scalp punch biopsies were obtained from patients with alopecia areata. PBMCs were isolated by density centrifugation and stained for CD3, CD4 and CD8, and CD4+ and CD8+ T cells were sorted on a FACSAria. Libraries came from the immunoSEQ multiplex PCR assay. RNA was extracted from all samples and reverse transcribed into cDNA as template for TCR sequencing. First-strand cDNA was synthesized with SuperScript III using a 2:1 mix of oligo-dT and random hexamers. A synthetic immune receptor repertoire was used to assess amplification bias, and residual bias was removed computationally. The study's own analysis went as follows. Raw reads were preprocessed to remove errors, and CDR3 was defined by IMGT conventions from the conserved cysteine to phenylalanine. Clonality was computed as 1 minus the Shannon entropy, with the entropy normalized by log2 of the number of productive unique TCRs. Scalp TCRbeta sequences were cross-referenced with sorted blood CD4 and CD8 repertoires so that the CD4 or CD8 identity of scalp clones could be inferred. What TCRdb holds here is the immuneACCESS table cut down to in-frame rearrangements. Part of the clones is not present; checked against another copy, under half of the missing clones reflect an unresolved V gene, and the others are unexplained. V and J calls and clone size are as listed in that table; D and trimming were resolved from the DNA. The sample contains around 180,000 clones, over 55% of them found a single time. About 0.94% of the sample is in the top ten clones.

This receptor was taken from a human donor with alopecia areata. The material was CD4+ T cells sorted from blood, obtained at week 24, from a patient treated with tofacitinib.

The DNA reads TGTGCCAGCAGCCCGTCCTACGAGCAGTACTTC. Its protein product is CASSPSYEQYF. The V gene is TRBV7-2 and the J gene is TRBJ2-7; no D segment can be confidently identified. CDR1 is given as SGHTA and CDR2 as FQGNSA, both from the germline V gene. The CDR3 runs 11 amino acids, cysteine and phenylalanine included. Solely the CDR3 DNA is kept, with 33 bases framed from the first base. Between the V and J ends, shortened by 5 bases and 1 base respectively, the junction contains 3 bases.